This T cell receptor (beta chain) was observed in a study of technical replicates of blood from several donors. Method: immunoSEQ multiplex PCR; TCRdb's copy keeps in-frame clones and lacks some. This table holds 45,000 to 55,000 clones, roughly 94% found once. V shed 5 bases, J shed 3 bases, and the junction held 3 bases outside the gene matches. This CDR3 comprises 14 residues. The germline CDR1 and CDR2 sequences are SGHTA and FQGTGA. The clonotype was recovered from a human donor in good health. This chain joins TRBV7-3 and TRBJ2-5, with 10 bases matching TRBD2. Sequenced input: T cells isolated from PBMCs. The CDR3 sequence: CASSPGLAEETQYF. The CDR3 bases are TGTGCCAGCAGCCCCGGACTAGCGGAAGAGACCCAGTACTTC.